The 7 T cell receptor beta chains given below trace back to one sample, sequenced in a study of Tregs in tolerant kidney transplant recipients (dated by TCRdb to about 2019). The sample's time point label, decoded: blood sample drawn before combined kidney and bone marrow transplant. Library method: the immunoSEQ multiplex PCR assay. In its TCRdb copy, this immuneACCESS table keeps in-frame sequences only and misses some clones. Where compared with another copy, unresolved V genes explain less than half of these, and the others have no known cause. The sample includes fewer than 100,000 clones, with roughly 90% observed a single time. The top ten clones comprise approximately 0.3% of the sample. Sequenced material: Tregs from blood, taken before the transplant. These receptors were collected from a human donor who received a combined kidney and bone marrow transplant.

This chain uses TRBV5-4 with TRBJ2-5, with TRBD1 matching over 7 bases. Germline lookup yields CDR1 SGHNT and CDR2 YYREEE (reference sequence). V was pared by 0 bases and J by 3 bases, with 17 bases of the junction left unmatched. The CDR3 contains 19 residues. Written as DNA, the CDR3 is TGTGCCAGCAGCTTGGAGTCGTTCTATAAGGGACAGAGGAAAGAGACCCAGTACTTC. It translates to CASSLESFYKGQRKETQYF.

V gene TRBV7-3 combines with J gene TRBJ1-1; the D is unclear. The CDR3 contains 14 residues. The V gene lost 5 bases and the J gene lost 4 bases, with 14 bases spanning the gap. CDR1 is SGHTA, CDR2 FQGTGA, per germline. The CDR3 here is CASSPRTRRTEAFF. The CDR3, as DNA: TGTGCCAGCAGCCCACGGACGAGGCGCACTGAAGCTTTCTTT. The whole variable domain, filled in from reference TRBV7-3 and TRBJ1-1, reads GAGVSQTPSNKVTEKGKYVELRCDPISGHTALYWYRQSLGQGPEFLIYFQGTGAADDSGLPNDRFFAVRPEGSVSTLKIQRTERGDSAVYLCASSPRTRRTEAFFGQGTRLTVV.

This clone has just one count. The chain joins TRBV5-1 to TRBJ2-1; D may be TRBD1 or TRBD2 (5 bases each). The germline V gene has CDR1 SGHRS and CDR2 YFSETQ. V was cut by 5 bases and J by 3 bases, with 15 bases left in between. This CDR3 spans 15 amino acids. This CDR3 reads CASSSGTGNYNEQFF. The CDR3 bases are TGCGCCAGCAGTTCCGGGACGGGAAACTACAATGAGCAGTTCTTC.

CDR3 sequence reads: CASSSGHPRELFF. CDR3 in DNA: TGCGCCAGCAGCTCCGGGCACCCTCGGGAGCTGTTTTTT. The rearrangement joins TRBV5-1 to TRBJ2-2; D gene ambiguous. V was shortened by 3 bases and J by 9 bases, with 12 bases between the two germline ends. CDR1 and CDR2 from the germline V gene are SGHRS and YFSETQ. The CDR3 extends over 13 amino acids.

This chain joins TRBV9 and TRBJ2-7; TRBD1 aligns across 10 bases. J was trimmed by 0 bases and V by 2 bases; bases with no gene match: 5. Germline CDR1 reads SGDLS; CDR2 reads YYNGEE. CDR3 length: 16 residues. In DNA form, the CDR3 reads TGTGCCAGCAGCGTTGACGGACAGGGGGGCTCCTACGAGCAGTACTTC. Protein sequence: CASSVDGQGGSYEQYF.

In DNA, the CDR3 is TGTGCCAGCAGTTACTCGCCAGATGTAAATGAGCAGTTCTTC. The encoded protein is CASSYSPDVNEQFF. The rearrangement joins TRBV6-6 to TRBJ2-1; D not certain. CDR1 and CDR2 (germline): MNHNY, SVGAGI (reference sequence). With 0 bases removed from V and 7 bases from J, the gap between germline ends came to 10 bases. The CDR3 is made up of 14 amino acids.

V gene TRBV11-3 combines with J gene TRBJ2-3, with TRBD1 matching 8 bases. From germline, CDR1 is SGHNT and CDR2 YENEEA. V was clipped by 4 bases and J by 6 bases; unmatched bases: 6. CDR3 length: 14 residues. The DNA for the CDR3 is TGTGCCAGCAGCTCTAGAGGACAGGGCGATACGCAGTATTTT. It translates to CASSSRGQGDTQYF.